This record looks at one TCR beta chain sequence and its context. The data are from a study of T cell responses to AZD1222 COVID-19 vaccine. Study overall: Second-dose timings of about 4 or about 12 weeks were pooled.

The junction had 6 bases not matched to a gene; V was cut back by 5 bases and J by 7 bases. CDR1 and CDR2 (germline): GTSNPN, SVGIG (reference sequence). This CDR3 region has 14 residues. The data were produced by immunoSEQ multiplex PCR, yet TCRdb's version contains in-frame clones alone and is incomplete. The table shows roughly 100,000 clones, with 75% to 90% occurring only once. This TCR derives from an adult in good health. This chain uses TRBV30 with TRBJ2-1; 12 bases are a match to TRBD2. The sample in question was peripheral blood, obtained on day 0 of AZD1222 vaccination. CDR3 DNA sequence: TGTGCCTGGCAACGCGGACTAGCGGGGAATGAGCAGTTCTTC. As protein: CAWQRGLAGNEQFF.